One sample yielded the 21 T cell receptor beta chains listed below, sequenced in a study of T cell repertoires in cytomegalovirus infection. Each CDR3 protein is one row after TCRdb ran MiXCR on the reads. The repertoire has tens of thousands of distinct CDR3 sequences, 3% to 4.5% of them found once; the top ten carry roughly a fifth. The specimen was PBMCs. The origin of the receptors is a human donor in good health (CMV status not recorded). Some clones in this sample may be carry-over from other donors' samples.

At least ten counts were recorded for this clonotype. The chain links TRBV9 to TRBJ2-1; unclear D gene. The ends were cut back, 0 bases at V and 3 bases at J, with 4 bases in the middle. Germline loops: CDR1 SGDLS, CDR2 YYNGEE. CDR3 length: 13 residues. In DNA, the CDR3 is TGTGCCAGCAGCGTAGCGGGCTACAATGAGCAGTTCTTC. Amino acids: CASSVAGYNEQFF.

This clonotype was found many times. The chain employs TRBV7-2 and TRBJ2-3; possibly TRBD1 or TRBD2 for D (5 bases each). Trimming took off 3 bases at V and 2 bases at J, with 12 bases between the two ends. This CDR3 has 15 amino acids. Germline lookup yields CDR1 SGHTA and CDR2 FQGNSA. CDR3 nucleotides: TGTGCCAGCAGCTTCCGGGACGGCCTCACAGATACGCAGTATTTT. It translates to CASSFRDGLTDTQYF.

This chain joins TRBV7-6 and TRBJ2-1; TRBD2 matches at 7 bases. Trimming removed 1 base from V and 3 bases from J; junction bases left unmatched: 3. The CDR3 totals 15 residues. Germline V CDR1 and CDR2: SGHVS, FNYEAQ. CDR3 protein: CASSLGRGDYNEQFF. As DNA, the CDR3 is TGTGCCAGCAGCTTAGGTCGGGGGGACTACAATGAGCAGTTCTTC.

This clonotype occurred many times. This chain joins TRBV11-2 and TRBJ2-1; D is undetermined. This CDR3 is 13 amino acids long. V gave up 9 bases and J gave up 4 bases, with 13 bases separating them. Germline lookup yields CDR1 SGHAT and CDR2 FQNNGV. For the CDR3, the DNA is TGTGCCAGTAGTCTACCTCCATACAATGAGCAGTTCTTC. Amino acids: CASSLPPYNEQFF.

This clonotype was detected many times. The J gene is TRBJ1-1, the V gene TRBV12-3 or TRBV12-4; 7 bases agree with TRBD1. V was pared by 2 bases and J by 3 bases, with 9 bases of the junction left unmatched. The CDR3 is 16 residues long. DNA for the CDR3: TGTGCCAGCAGTTTATGGAGGGGGCAGGGGTACACTGAAGCTTTCTTT. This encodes CASSLWRGQGYTEAFF.

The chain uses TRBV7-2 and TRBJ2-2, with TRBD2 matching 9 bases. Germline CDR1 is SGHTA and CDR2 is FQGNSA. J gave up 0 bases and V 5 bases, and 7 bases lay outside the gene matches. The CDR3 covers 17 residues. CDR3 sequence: CASSIRVAGANTGELFF. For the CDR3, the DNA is TGTGCCAGCAGCATAAGGGTAGCGGGGGCGAACACCGGGGAGCTGTTTTTT.

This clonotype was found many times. In DNA form, the CDR3 reads TGCGCCAGCAGCTTGGCAGGGGAGGTGGCCGGGGAGCTGTTTTTT. This codes for CASSLAGEVAGELFF. The gene calls are TRBV5-1 and TRBJ2-2; D assignment may be TRBD1 or TRBD2 (6 bases each). CDR1 and CDR2 from the germline V gene are SGHRS and YFSETQ. This CDR3 spans 15 amino acids. Trimming pared 0 bases from V and 6 bases from J, leaving 12 bases between.

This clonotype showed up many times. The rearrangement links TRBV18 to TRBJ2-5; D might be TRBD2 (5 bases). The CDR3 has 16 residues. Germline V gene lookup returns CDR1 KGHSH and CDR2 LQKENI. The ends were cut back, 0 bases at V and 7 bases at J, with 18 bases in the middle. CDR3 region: CASSPPPGSTPGTQYF. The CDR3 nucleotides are TGTGCCAGCTCACCACCGCCGGGGTCAACTCCCGGGACCCAGTACTTC.

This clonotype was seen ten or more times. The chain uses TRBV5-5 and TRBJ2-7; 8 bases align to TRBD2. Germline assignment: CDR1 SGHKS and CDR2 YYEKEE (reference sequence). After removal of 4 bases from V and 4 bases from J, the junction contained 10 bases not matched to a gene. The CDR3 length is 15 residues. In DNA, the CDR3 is TGTGCCAGCAGCCCCGACGGACTAGCTAGGTACGAGCAGTACTTC. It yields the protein CASSPDGLARYEQYF.

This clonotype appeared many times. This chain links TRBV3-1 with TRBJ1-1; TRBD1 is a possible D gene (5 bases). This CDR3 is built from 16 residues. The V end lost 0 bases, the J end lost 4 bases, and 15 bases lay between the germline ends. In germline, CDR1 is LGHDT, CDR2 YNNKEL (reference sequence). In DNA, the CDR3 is TGTGCCAGCAGCCAAGATAGACCGGGGGTAGCCACTGAAGCTTTCTTT. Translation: CASSQDRPGVATEAFF.

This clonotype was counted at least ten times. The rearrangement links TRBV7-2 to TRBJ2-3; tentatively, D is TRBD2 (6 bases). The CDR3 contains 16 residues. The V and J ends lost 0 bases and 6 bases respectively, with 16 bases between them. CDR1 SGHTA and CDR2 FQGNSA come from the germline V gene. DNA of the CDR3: TGTGCCAGCAGCTTAGCGGGAGGTCCCCGAGGCGATACGCAGTATTTT. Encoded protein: CASSLAGGPRGDTQYF.

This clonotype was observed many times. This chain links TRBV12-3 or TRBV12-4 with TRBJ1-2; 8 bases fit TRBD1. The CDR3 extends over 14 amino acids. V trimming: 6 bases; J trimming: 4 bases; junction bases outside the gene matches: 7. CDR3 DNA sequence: TGTGCCAGCAGGCCGGACAGGGAGAGCTATGGCTACACCTTC. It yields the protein CASRPDRESYGYTF.

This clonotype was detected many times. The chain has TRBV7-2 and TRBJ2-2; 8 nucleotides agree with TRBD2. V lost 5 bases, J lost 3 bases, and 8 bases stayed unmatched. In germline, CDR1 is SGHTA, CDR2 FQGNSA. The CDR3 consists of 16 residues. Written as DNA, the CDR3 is TGTGCCAGCAGCATTTTGAGCGGGAGAGACACCGGGGAGCTGTTTTTT. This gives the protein CASSILSGRDTGELFF.

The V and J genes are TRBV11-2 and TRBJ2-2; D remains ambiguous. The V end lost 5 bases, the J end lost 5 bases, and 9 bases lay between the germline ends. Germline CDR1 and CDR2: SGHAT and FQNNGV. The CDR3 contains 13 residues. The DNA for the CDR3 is TGTGCCAGCAGCCCCATGGGGACCGGGGAGCTGTTTTTT. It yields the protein CASSPMGTGELFF.

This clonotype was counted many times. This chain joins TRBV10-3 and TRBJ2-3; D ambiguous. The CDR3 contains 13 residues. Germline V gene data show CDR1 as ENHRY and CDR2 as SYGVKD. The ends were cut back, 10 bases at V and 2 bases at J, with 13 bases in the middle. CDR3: CATGEVPTDTQYF. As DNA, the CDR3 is TGTGCCACGGGTGAGGTGCCCACAGATACGCAGTATTTT.

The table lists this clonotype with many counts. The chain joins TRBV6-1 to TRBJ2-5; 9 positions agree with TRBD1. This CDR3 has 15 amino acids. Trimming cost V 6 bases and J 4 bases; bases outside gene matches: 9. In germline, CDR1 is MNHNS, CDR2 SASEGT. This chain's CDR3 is CASRGDRALRETQYF. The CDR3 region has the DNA TGTGCCAGCAGAGGGGACAGGGCCCTTAGAGAGACCCAGTACTTC.

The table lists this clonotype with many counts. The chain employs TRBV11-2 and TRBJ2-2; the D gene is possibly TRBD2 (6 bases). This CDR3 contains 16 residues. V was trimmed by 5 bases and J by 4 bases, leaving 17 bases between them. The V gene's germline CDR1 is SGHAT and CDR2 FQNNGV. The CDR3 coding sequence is TGTGCCAGCAGCCCTGGCGGGACCTCCCGCACCGGGGAGCTGTTTTTT. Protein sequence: CASSPGGTSRTGELFF.

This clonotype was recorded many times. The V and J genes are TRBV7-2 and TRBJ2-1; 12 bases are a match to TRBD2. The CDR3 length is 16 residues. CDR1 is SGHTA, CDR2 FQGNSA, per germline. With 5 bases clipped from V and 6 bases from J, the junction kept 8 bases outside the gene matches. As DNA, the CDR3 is TGTGCCAGCAGCGTCCGGACTAGCGGGATCGGCAATGAGCAGTTCTTC. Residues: CASSVRTSGIGNEQFF.

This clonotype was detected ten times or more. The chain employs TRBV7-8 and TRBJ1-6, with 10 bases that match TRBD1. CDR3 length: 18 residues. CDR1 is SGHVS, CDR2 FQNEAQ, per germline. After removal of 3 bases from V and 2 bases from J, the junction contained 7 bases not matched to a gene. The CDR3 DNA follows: TGTGCCAGCAGCTTTAACCCGGGACAGGGGACCTATAATTCACCCCTCCACTTT. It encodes CASSFNPGQGTYNSPLHF. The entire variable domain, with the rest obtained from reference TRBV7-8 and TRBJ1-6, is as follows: GAGVSQSPRYKVAKRGQDVALRCDPISGHVSLFWYQQALGQGPEFLTYFQNEAQLDKSGLPSDRFFAERPEGSVSTLKIQRTQQEDSAVYLCASSFNPGQGTYNSPLHFGNGTRLTVT.

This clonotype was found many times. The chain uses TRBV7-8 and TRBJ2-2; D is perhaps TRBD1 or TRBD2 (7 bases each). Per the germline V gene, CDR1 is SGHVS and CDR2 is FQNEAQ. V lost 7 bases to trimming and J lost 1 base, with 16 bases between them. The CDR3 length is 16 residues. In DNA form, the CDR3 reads TGTGCCAGCAAGAGGGGCAGGGGGGGGAACACCGGGGAGCTGTTTTTT. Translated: CASKRGRGGNTGELFF.

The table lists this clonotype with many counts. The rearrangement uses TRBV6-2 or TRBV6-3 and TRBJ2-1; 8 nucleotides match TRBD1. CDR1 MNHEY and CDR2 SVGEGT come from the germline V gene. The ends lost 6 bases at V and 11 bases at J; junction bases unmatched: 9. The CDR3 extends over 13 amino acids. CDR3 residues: CASSPGQGLKQFF. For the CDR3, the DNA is TGTGCCAGCAGCCCCGGACAGGGACTCAAGCAGTTCTTC.